Following are 6 T cell receptor beta chains from one sample sequenced in a study of graft-versus-host responses after intestinal transplantation. No antigen has been identified for these receptors. Clones were sequenced by immunoSEQ multiplex PCR, and TCRdb holds only the in-frame ones, with some missing. Among around 110,000 clones listed, less than 95% were seen once. Sequencing was performed on unstimulated CD4+ T cells sorted from spleen or lymph node cells, taken before intestinal transplant. The source of these receptors is a human donor who received an intestinal transplant.

The V gene is TRBV6-6, the J gene TRBJ2-1, with TRBD1 matching over 11 bases. The CDR3 is made up of 15 amino acids. CDR1 and CDR2 (germline): MNHNY, SVGAGI (reference sequence). Trimming cost V 6 bases and J 6 bases; bases outside gene matches: 7. The CDR3 coding sequence is TGTGCCAGCAGACAACCGGGACAGGGGGTCAATGAGCAGTTCTTC. As protein: CASRQPGQGVNEQFF.

The chain employs TRBV5-1 and TRBJ2-5, with D perhaps matching TRBD2 (5 bases). V was trimmed by 0 bases and J by 3 bases, leaving 6 bases between them. The CDR3 loop spans 13 amino acids. CDR1 SGHRS and CDR2 YFSETQ come from the germline V gene. This CDR3 reads CASSLAGKETQYF. CDR3 sequence (DNA): TGCGCCAGCAGCTTGGCCGGGAAAGAGACCCAGTACTTC.

This clone was found once. The V call is TRBV6-5, the J call TRBJ2-3, with a possible D match to TRBD1 (6 bases). This CDR3 comprises 15 residues. The germline V gene has CDR1 MNHEY and CDR2 SVGAGI. Trimming left V 6 bases short and J 0 bases short, with 13 bases between. Here the CDR3 reads CASSWTVISTDTQYF. CDR3 bases: TGTGCCAGCAGCTGGACAGTTATCAGCACAGATACGCAGTATTTT.

The chain combines TRBV6-5 with TRBJ2-1, with 10 bases aligning to TRBD2. The CDR3 extends over 15 amino acids. Unmatched junction bases numbered 4, after V lost 5 bases and J lost 3 bases. The germline V gene has CDR1 MNHEY and CDR2 SVGAGI. The chain's CDR3 is CASSRTSGLYNEQFF. The DNA of the CDR3 is TGTGCCAGCAGTAGGACTAGCGGACTCTACAATGAGCAGTTCTTC.

The chain links TRBV5-1 to TRBJ2-1; no firm D call. This CDR3 has 16 residues. Germline V gene lookup returns CDR1 SGHRS and CDR2 YFSETQ. Deletions cut 0 bases from V and 2 bases from J, with 12 bases between. The CDR3, as DNA: TGCGCCAGCAGCTTGGCCGGTAAAACGACCTACAATGAGCAGTTCTTC. Amino acids: CASSLAGKTTYNEQFF.

This chain joins TRBV9 and TRBJ1-2; a possible D gene is TRBD1 (6 bases). Germline V CDR1 and CDR2: SGDLS, YYNGEE. Deletions cut 1 base from V and 6 bases from J, with 25 bases between. This CDR3 spans 18 amino acids. This chain's CDR3 is CASSVSIGGAGLMDGYTF. The CDR3 DNA reads TGTGCCAGCAGCGTATCCATAGGGGGAGCAGGCTTAATGGATGGCTACACCTTC.